This record concerns one TCR beta chain sequence. Antigen specificity is unknown. With a J-beta primer mix and a sample-barcoded 5' primer, a second PCR ran about 7 to 11 cycles. TCRdb re-called the 5' RACE reads through MiXCR, storing one row per CDR3 protein. The sample has about 640,000 distinct CDR3 sequences; less than 45% are singletons. The data originate from a study of blood T cells in healthy people across ages. Turning to the study itself: Per two T cells, template switching captured roughly one barcoded beta molecule. Study observations and caveats: Diversity estimates drawn from one million T cells were deemed underestimates. Age brought a roughly linear fall in TCR beta diversity measured per million T cells.

Healthy Caucasian individuals from Russia aged roughly 6 to 100 served as donors. Sequenced: blood. This receptor was taken from a man older than 75 in good health.

CDR3 sequence: CASSSATGNKEQYF. In DNA, the CDR3 is TGCGCCAGCAGCTCAGCGACAGGGAACAAGGAGCAGTACTTC. J is TRBJ2-7 and V is TRBV5-1; TRBD1 matches at 7 bases. Germline assignment: CDR1 SGHRS and CDR2 YFSETQ. The CDR3 contains 14 residues. V lost 3 bases to trimming and J lost 7 bases; unmatched junction nucleotides: 10.